The 28 T cell receptor beta chains below come from one sample, sequenced in a study of cytomegalovirus exposure and HLA in healthy donors. The study ran its PCR with 60 Vbeta and 13 Jbeta primers. TCRdb's copy holds only in-frame clones and misses some; the assay was immunoSEQ multiplex PCR. The sample records about 90,000 clones, roughly four fifths being singletons. The sample consisted of PBMCs. The receptors derive from a woman in her thirties or forties in good health and CMV-seropositive.

The chain joins TRBV7-9 to TRBJ2-5; 7 positions match TRBD2. The CDR3 contains 14 residues. The trim removed 5 bases at V and 4 bases at J, leaving 7 bases unmatched. Germline loops: CDR1 SEHNR, CDR2 FQNEAQ (reference sequence). CDR3 loop: CASSGGLPGETQYF. For the CDR3, the DNA is TGTGCCAGCAGCGGGGGACTACCTGGAGAGACCCAGTACTTC.

This chain connects TRBV12-5 to TRBJ2-1, with D uncertain. Per germline, CDR1 LGHNT and CDR2 FRNRAP. The V end was cut by 6 bases, the J end by 0 bases, with 9 bases between. This CDR3 is 14 amino acids long. The CDR3 here is CASGFRSSYNEQFF. The CDR3 DNA is TGTGCTAGTGGCTTTCGGAGCTCCTACAATGAGCAGTTCTTC.

This rearrangement joins TRBV27 to TRBJ2-1; D might be TRBD2 (5 bases). CDR3 size: 14 residues. V shed 4 bases and J shed 3 bases, with 10 bases lying between them. Germline assignment: CDR1 MNHEY and CDR2 SMNVEV (reference sequence). CDR3 nucleotides: TGTGCCAGCAGTTCACTAGACTTCTACAATGAGCAGTTCTTC. Translated: CASSSLDFYNEQFF.

The J gene is TRBJ2-1, the V gene TRBV19; possible D gene TRBD1, 6 bases. Germline V gene lookup returns CDR1 LNHDA and CDR2 SQIVND (reference sequence). This CDR3 contains 12 residues. Trimming pared 8 bases from V and 10 bases from J, leaving 15 bases between. The CDR3 region has the DNA TGTGCCAGTGGTTACAGGGTTGGGGAGCAGTTCTTC. Translation gives CASGYRVGEQFF.

This chain links TRBV11-2 with TRBJ2-1; the D is unclear. Germline CDR1 and CDR2: SGHAT and FQNNGV. The CDR3 spans 12 residues. Deletions cut 9 bases from V and 8 bases from J, with 14 bases between. CDR3 sequence reads: CASALFVDEQFF. The CDR3 DNA reads TGTGCCAGTGCCCTCTTCGTAGATGAGCAGTTCTTC.

The V gene is TRBV6-5, the J gene TRBJ1-2; 10 nucleotides align to TRBD1. The V segment lost 4 bases and the J segment 4 bases; nucleotides outside the gene matches: 6. The germline V gene encodes CDR1 MNHEY and CDR2 SVGAGI. The CDR3 runs to 15 residues. The CDR3 sequence: CASSSTGQGIYGYTF. The CDR3 DNA sequence: TGTGCCAGCAGTTCCACGGGACAGGGGATCTATGGCTACACCTTC.

The chain links TRBV28 to TRBJ2-7; 11 bases are a match to TRBD2. Losses at the gene ends were 2 bases for V and 2 bases for J; bases not matched to a gene: 2. Germline CDR1 is MDHEN and CDR2 is SYDVKM. This CDR3 comprises 15 residues. In nucleotides, the CDR3 is TGTGCCAGCAGTTTAAAGGGACTAGCGGCCTACGAGCAGTACTTC. Its translation is CASSLKGLAAYEQYF.

The chain uses TRBV5-5 and TRBJ1-1; possibly TRBD1 for D (6 bases). The CDR3 is made up of 15 amino acids. Germline V CDR1 and CDR2: SGHKS, YYEKEE (reference sequence). V was cut by 1 base and J by 4 bases, with 14 bases left in between. CDR3: CASSLPTGMGTEAFF. CDR3 nucleotide sequence: TGTGCCAGCAGCTTGCCCACAGGGATGGGCACTGAAGCTTTCTTT.

This rearrangement joins TRBV27 to TRBJ1-5, with TRBD1 identical over 7 bases. Per germline, CDR1 MNHEY and CDR2 SMNVEV (reference sequence). This CDR3 contains 13 residues. The ends lost 4 bases at V and 12 bases at J; junction bases unmatched: 9. This chain's CDR3 is CASSSHIGQVQHF. The CDR3 DNA reads TGTGCCAGCAGTTCACACATCGGACAGGTCCAGCATTTT.

The chain uses TRBV16 and TRBJ1-5; TRBD1 matches at 10 bases. V gave up 3 bases and J gave up 0 bases; unmatched junction bases: 11. CDR3 length: 19 residues. CDR1 is KGHSY, CDR2 FQNENV, per germline. The CDR3 DNA sequence: TGTGCCAGCAGCCACGACAGGGGGCATTGGTTGTATAGCAATCAGCCCCAGCATTTT. Translating it yields CASSHDRGHWLYSNQPQHF.

The V gene is TRBV5-4, the J gene TRBJ2-3; 7 nucleotides line up with TRBD1. Trimming took 1 base from V and 5 from J; bases not matched to a gene: 10. The CDR3 extends over 16 amino acids. The germline CDR1 and CDR2 sequences are SGHNT and YYREEE (reference sequence). CDR3 region: CASSLRKTGDGDTQYF. As DNA, the CDR3 is TGTGCCAGCAGCTTGAGGAAAACAGGGGACGGAGATACGCAGTATTTT.

The rearrangement uses TRBV4-3 and TRBJ2-1, with TRBD2 as a possible D gene (6 bases). CDR3 length: 15 amino acids. CDR1 and CDR2 (germline): LGHNA, YSLEER. Trimming removed 2 bases from V and 4 bases from J, with 12 bases in between. CDR3 loop: CASSQSSGDYNEQFF. In nucleotides, the CDR3 is TGCGCCAGCAGCCAAAGTAGCGGAGATTACAATGAGCAGTTCTTC.

The rearrangement joins TRBV11-3 to TRBJ2-2; 11 bases align to TRBD2. The CDR3 contains 17 residues. Unmatched junction bases numbered 9, after V lost 5 bases and J lost 4 bases. The germline CDR1 and CDR2 sequences are SGHNT and YENEEA. The CDR3 region has the DNA TGTGCCAGCAGCAAAGACCCTACTAGCGGGAGCACCGGGGAGCTGTTTTTT. Amino acids: CASSKDPTSGSTGELFF.

This clone was found once. The same CDR3 arises from other DNA sequences in this sample as well. The chain is built from TRBV7-4 and TRBJ2-7, with TRBD1 identical over 9 bases. The germline CDR1 and CDR2 sequences are SGHVT and SQSDAQ. With V trimmed by 6 bases and J by 6 bases, 6 bases remained unmatched. This CDR3 spans 13 amino acids. The CDR3 protein is CASRRDRVGEQYF. CDR3 sequence (DNA): TGTGCCAGCAGGCGGGACAGGGTTGGCGAGCAGTACTTC.

The chain joins TRBV6-6 to TRBJ2-7, with TRBD1 matching 11 bases. The CDR3 runs 15 residues. CDR1 is MNHNY and CDR2 is SVGAGI in the germline V gene (reference sequence). V trimming: 6 bases; J trimming: 4 bases; junction bases outside the gene matches: 8. CDR3 amino acids: CASSPLGQGGYEQYF. CDR3 in DNA: TGTGCCAGCAGCCCTTTGGGACAGGGGGGGTACGAGCAGTACTTC.

The chain employs TRBV4-3 and TRBJ2-1; D uncertain. The CDR3 totals 17 residues. Germline V gene sequence: CDR1 LGHNA, CDR2 YSLEER. V lost 0 bases and J lost 0, with 12 bases in between. The CDR3 coding sequence is TGCGCCAGCAGCCAAGACGTCGCGGTCCCCTCCTACAATGAGCAGTTCTTC. Its protein product is CASSQDVAVPSYNEQFF.

There are a few counts of this clone. Here the CDR3 reads CATAQTGSSYEQYF. The CDR3, as DNA: TGTGCCACTGCCCAAACAGGGAGCTCCTACGAGCAGTACTTC. This rearrangement joins TRBV19 to TRBJ2-7, with a weak D call TRBD1 (6 bases). This CDR3 is built from 14 residues. The germline V gene encodes CDR1 LNHDA and CDR2 SQIVND (reference sequence). The V and J ends lost 10 bases and 0 bases respectively, with 16 bases between them.

The J gene is TRBJ2-2, the V gene TRBV6-5; weak D call: TRBD1 (6 bases). The V gene's germline CDR1 is MNHEY and CDR2 SVGAGI. V was pared by 8 bases and J by 1 base, with 8 bases between. This CDR3 comprises 13 residues. The CDR3 DNA sequence: TGTGCCAGCCTCAGGGGGAACACCGGGGAGCTGTTTTTT. This encodes CASLRGNTGELFF.

The chain is built from TRBV19 and TRBJ1-5; D remains ambiguous. Germline V CDR1 and CDR2: LNHDA, SQIVND (reference sequence). The CDR3 has 13 residues. V was trimmed by 5 bases and J by 5 bases, leaving 10 bases between them. The CDR3 nucleotides are TGTGCCAGTAGTTCCGGTCCCGATCAGCCCCAGCATTTT. Translation: CASSSGPDQPQHF.

The genes are TRBV5-1 and TRBJ2-7, with 11 bases identical to TRBD1. The CDR3 totals 15 residues. With 5 bases clipped from V and 4 bases from J, the junction kept 8 bases outside the gene matches. Germline CDR1 SGHRS, CDR2 YFSETQ. The CDR3 reads CASSLGTGGTYEQYF. As DNA, the CDR3 is TGCGCCAGCAGTCTTGGGACAGGGGGAACTTACGAGCAGTACTTC.

The gene calls are TRBV5-1 and TRBJ1-1; 8 positions agree with TRBD1. CDR3 length: 16 amino acids. CDR1 is SGHRS, CDR2 YFSETQ, per germline. V shed 0 bases, J shed 1 base, and the junction held 5 bases outside the gene matches. This CDR3 is CASSLGRGLRNTEAFF. In DNA form, the CDR3 reads TGCGCCAGCAGCTTGGGCAGGGGGCTGAGGAACACTGAAGCTTTCTTT.

The chain links TRBV6-6 to TRBJ1-1, with TRBD1 matching 9 bases. With 7 bases clipped from V and 1 base from J, the junction kept 4 bases outside the gene matches. This CDR3 has 14 amino acids. Germline V gives CDR1 MNHNY, CDR2 SVGAGI (reference sequence). CDR3: CASNHRGRNTEAFF. Written as DNA, the CDR3 is TGTGCCAGCAACCACAGGGGGCGGAACACTGAAGCTTTCTTT.

The chain joins TRBV29-1 to TRBJ2-3, with 11 bases fitting TRBD2. The CDR3 runs to 15 residues. The V and J ends lost 6 bases and 6 bases, in that order; junction bases with no gene match: 11. The germline CDR1 and CDR2 sequences are SQVTM and ANQGSEA. This chain's CDR3 is CSVATSGTPGDTQYF. CDR3 coding DNA: TGCAGCGTAGCGACTAGCGGGACACCCGGGGATACGCAGTATTTT.

J is TRBJ2-7 and V is TRBV7-9, with 8 bases lining up with TRBD2. The length of the CDR3 is 17 residues. From germline, CDR1 is SEHNR and CDR2 FQNEAQ (reference sequence). V lost 0 bases to trimming and J lost 3 bases; unmatched junction nucleotides: 10. CDR3 sequence reads: CASSLAATGGRFYEQYF. DNA of the CDR3: TGTGCCAGCAGCTTAGCCGCTACTGGCGGGAGGTTCTACGAGCAGTACTTC. Filled out from reference TRBV7-9 and TRBJ2-7, the complete variable domain reads DTGVSQNPRHKITKRGQNVTFRCDPISEHNRLYWYRQTLGQGPEFLTYFQNEAQLEKSRLLSDRFSAERPKGSFSTLEIQRTEQGDSAMYLCASSLAATGGRFYEQYFGPGTRLTVT.

The gene calls are TRBV6-5 and TRBJ2-7; maybe TRBD1 (5 bases). The CDR3 has 15 residues. Trimming shortened V by 0 bases and J by 5 bases, and 14 bases separated the two germline ends. Looked up from germline, CDR1 is MNHEY and CDR2 is SVGAGI. The CDR3 DNA is TGTGCCAGCAGTTACTCGGGGCAGCTTAACCACGAGCAGTACTTC. Amino acids: CASSYSGQLNHEQYF.

This rearrangement joins TRBV10-3 to TRBJ2-3; 10 nucleotides line up with TRBD1. Germline V gene sequence: CDR1 ENHRY, CDR2 SYGVKD. Unmatched junction bases numbered 15, after V lost 3 bases and J lost 6 bases. This CDR3 is built from 18 residues. The CDR3 sequence is CAISDPRQGARYVDTQYF. The DNA of the CDR3 is TGTGCCATCAGTGACCCTCGACAGGGGGCGCGATATGTGGATACGCAGTATTTT.

This chain links TRBV11-2 with TRBJ1-1; TRBD1 aligns across 10 bases. The CDR3 runs 17 residues. V dropped 5 bases and J dropped 10; count of bases not matched to a gene: 19. CDR1 SGHAT and CDR2 FQNNGV come from the germline V gene. CDR3 sequence (DNA): TGTGCCAGCAGCAAACGGCCCGGGACAGGGGCCCATCTGAGAGCTTTCTTT. This codes for CASSKRPGTGAHLRAFF.

This chain joins TRBV11-3 and TRBJ2-4; a possible D gene is TRBD1 (5 bases). The CDR3 covers 16 residues. The V and J ends lost 0 bases and 5 bases respectively, with 14 bases between them. The germline CDR1 and CDR2 sequences are SGHNT and YENEEA. This chain's CDR3 is CASSLDLAPRENIQYF. The CDR3 bases are TGTGCCAGCAGCTTAGATCTGGCACCCAGGGAAAACATTCAGTACTTC.